One and the same sample provided the 2 T cell receptor beta chains below, sequenced in a study of T cells in localized non-small cell lung cancer. Here immunoSEQ multiplex PCR was the method, and the copy in TCRdb shows in-frame clones only, minus some. The table includes approximately 15,000 clones, 90% detected once. Sequencing was performed on peripheral blood mononuclear cells, taken before any cancer treatment. Every receptor here comes from a woman aged 40-69 years with stage III lung adenocarcinoma.

The chain is built from TRBV5-4 and TRBJ2-3; the D gene is possibly TRBD1 (6 bases). The CDR3 has 15 amino acids. Between the trimmed V and J ends, which lost 0 bases and 0 bases, there was a span of 8 bases. Germline V gene data show CDR1 as SGHNT and CDR2 as YYREEE (reference sequence). The CDR3 here is CASSLGTVSTDTQYF. The DNA for the CDR3 is TGTGCCAGCAGCTTGGGGACAGTTAGCACAGATACGCAGTATTTT.

The V gene is TRBV4-2, the J gene TRBJ2-3, with TRBD1 identical over 8 bases. V shed 1 base and J 5 bases; nucleotides not matched to a gene: 8. The CDR3 is made up of 16 amino acids. Germline assignment: CDR1 LGHNA and CDR2 YNFKEQ. CDR3 bases: TGTGCCAGCAGCCAAGTAGCAGGGGGCCATAAAGATACGCAGTATTTT. Translation: CASSQVAGGHKDTQYF.